There are a few counts of the clone carrying this TCR beta chain. Antigen specificity is unknown. This record belongs to a study of beta chain features in type 1 diabetes. The study's findings and limits: Type 1 diabetes patients showed fewer insertions and more deletions at VDJ junctions.

J lost 6 bases, V lost 4 bases, and 7 bases had no gene match. The CDR3 is 15 residues long. Germline V gene lookup returns CDR1 SGHKS and CDR2 YYEKEE (reference sequence). Expressed TCRB transcripts were sequenced, since all the RNA that had been isolated was reverse transcribed. Clones were read by immunoSEQ multiplex PCR, and TCRdb kept only the in-frame ones, dropping some. The table lists 900,000 or so clones, 15% to 20% of them singletons. This sequence was found in a woman between 18 and 30 years old in good health. Sample: naive CD4+ T cells from blood. The rearrangement uses TRBV5-5 and TRBJ2-1, with 10 bases that match TRBD2. The CDR3 nucleotides are TGTGCCAGCAGCCTTGGGACTAGCGCTACCAATGAGCAGTTCTTC. The encoded protein is CASSLGTSATNEQFF. Full variable domain (remainder filled in from reference TRBV5-5 and TRBJ2-1): DAGVTQSPTHLIKTRGQQVTLRCSPISGHKSVSWYQQVLGQGPQFIFQYYEKEERGRGNFPDRFSARQFPNYSSELNVNALLLGDSALYLCASSLGTSATNEQFFGPGTRLTVL.